This T cell receptor (beta chain) was profiled in a study of cytomegalovirus exposure and HLA in healthy donors. Study-wide points: There were 160 or so TCR beta chains listed as cytomegalovirus-associated. Earlier results showed most TCR beta V segments being productive about 87% or about 30% of the time.

Comment on this clone: Its specificity is not known.

This CDR3 region has 16 residues. The V and J ends lost 0 bases and 0 bases, in that order; junction bases with no gene match: 3. Germline V lookup: CDR1 SGDLS, CDR2 YYNGEE. PCR primers comprised 60 Vbeta and 13 Jbeta primers. TCRdb keeps only in-frame clones here, not all; method: immunoSEQ multiplex PCR. Here the sample spans about 130,000 clones, approximately 73% being singletons. This sequence was found in a man aged 55 to 69 in good health and CMV-seropositive. The chain uses TRBV9 and TRBJ2-7; TRBD1 agrees at 10 bases. Sequences were obtained from PBMCs. CDR3 coding DNA: TGTGCCAGCAGCGTAGACGGGACAGGGGACTCCTACGAGCAGTACTTC. It is translated as CASSVDGTGDSYEQYF.